Shown below are 8 T cell receptor beta chains from a single sample sequenced in a study of cytomegalovirus exposure and HLA in healthy donors. PCR employed 60 Vbeta and 13 Jbeta primers. Assay: immunoSEQ multiplex PCR; the TCRdb copy retains only in-frame clones and omits some. The repertoire consists of around 120,000 clones, with under 90% occurring once and the leading ten covering 8.5% to 10%. Sequences were obtained from PBMCs. All receptors come from a female donor in good health and CMV-seropositive.

The chain combines TRBV7-2 with TRBJ1-2; D not resolved. The length of the CDR3 is 14 residues. Germline assignment: CDR1 SGHTA and CDR2 FQGNSA. V dropped 0 bases and J dropped 2 bases, with 7 bases sitting between them. The DNA of the CDR3 is TGTGCCAGCAGCTTAGCACAGATGAACTATGGCTACACCTTC. This codes for CASSLAQMNYGYTF.

The V and J genes are TRBV6-6 and TRBJ1-2; weak D call: TRBD1 (6 bases). Germline CDR1 reads MNHNY; CDR2 reads SVGAGI (reference sequence). The length of the CDR3 is 13 residues. Trimming took off 6 bases at V and 2 bases at J, with 10 bases between the two ends. The CDR3 here is CASSFDRNYGYTF. DNA for the CDR3: TGTGCCAGCAGCTTCGACAGGAACTATGGCTACACCTTC.

This clone has only one observation. The genes are TRBV29-1 and TRBJ2-2; 14 bases agree with TRBD2. There are 17 residues in the CDR3. The V gene's germline CDR1 is SQVTM and CDR2 ANQGSEA. J gave up 4 bases and V 4 bases, and 8 bases lay outside the gene matches. CDR3 sequence: CSVGGLAGERGTGELFF. CDR3 bases: TGCAGCGTTGGGGGACTAGCGGGGGAACGGGGCACCGGGGAGCTGTTTTTT.

The rearrangement links TRBV9 to TRBJ2-3, with D maybe TRBD2 (5 bases). Germline V gene sequence: CDR1 SGDLS, CDR2 YYNGEE. The CDR3 is made up of 15 amino acids. The germline V and J ends were trimmed by 4 bases and 4 bases, with 16 bases remaining between them. The CDR3 region has the DNA TGTGCCAGCAGCCGGAGCACTGGAGGAGCAGATACGCAGTATTTT. It translates to CASSRSTGGADTQYF.

The chain has TRBV5-4 and TRBJ2-3, with 12 positions matching TRBD2. The length of the CDR3 is 15 residues. Per the germline V gene, CDR1 is SGHNT and CDR2 is YYREEE (reference sequence). V dropped 6 bases and J dropped 6; count of bases not matched to a gene: 8. The CDR3 DNA is TGTGCCAGCAACGCCGGGACTAGCGGGTCTGATACGCAGTATTTT. Translating it yields CASNAGTSGSDTQYF.

The chain carries TRBV5-4 and TRBJ2-5; TRBD1 agrees at 9 bases. CDR3 length equals 15 residues. From germline, CDR1 is SGHNT and CDR2 YYREEE (reference sequence). Trimming cost V 3 bases and J 5 bases; bases outside gene matches: 8. CDR3 bases: TGTGCCAGCAGCTCACCACAGGGGGCGCGGGAGACCCAGTACTTC. Amino acid sequence: CASSSPQGARETQYF.

The chain recombines TRBV28 with TRBJ2-7; 7 bases are shared with TRBD1. CDR3 length: 13 amino acids. Trimming cost V 7 bases and J 6 bases; bases outside gene matches: 9. CDR1 and CDR2 from the germline V gene are MDHEN and SYDVKM. The CDR3 loop is CASIGQAPSEQYF. The CDR3 region has the DNA TGTGCCAGCATAGGACAGGCCCCAAGCGAGCAGTACTTC. Full variable domain (remainder filled in from reference TRBV28 and TRBJ2-7): DVKVTQSSRYLVKRTGEKVFLECVQDMDHENMFWYRQDPGLGLRLIYFSYDVKMKEKGDIPEGYSVSREKKERFSLILESASTNQTSMYLCASIGQAPSEQYFGPGTRLTVT.

The rearrangement links TRBV5-1 to TRBJ2-3; 11 positions agree with TRBD1. The CDR3 runs to 15 residues. CDR1 and CDR2 (germline): SGHRS, YFSETQ. With 4 bases clipped from V and 3 bases from J, the junction kept 4 bases outside the gene matches. The CDR3 DNA is TGCGCCAGCAGCACCCGGGACAGGGGGACAGATACGCAGTATTTT. This sequence encodes CASSTRDRGTDTQYF. Looking up the rest from reference TRBV5-1 and TRBJ2-3 gives the full variable domain: KAGVTQTPRYLIKTRGQQVTLSCSPISGHRSVSWYQQTPGQGLQFLFEYFSETQRNKGNFPGRFSGRQFSNSRSEMNVSTLELGDSALYLCASSTRDRGTDTQYFGPGTRLTVL.